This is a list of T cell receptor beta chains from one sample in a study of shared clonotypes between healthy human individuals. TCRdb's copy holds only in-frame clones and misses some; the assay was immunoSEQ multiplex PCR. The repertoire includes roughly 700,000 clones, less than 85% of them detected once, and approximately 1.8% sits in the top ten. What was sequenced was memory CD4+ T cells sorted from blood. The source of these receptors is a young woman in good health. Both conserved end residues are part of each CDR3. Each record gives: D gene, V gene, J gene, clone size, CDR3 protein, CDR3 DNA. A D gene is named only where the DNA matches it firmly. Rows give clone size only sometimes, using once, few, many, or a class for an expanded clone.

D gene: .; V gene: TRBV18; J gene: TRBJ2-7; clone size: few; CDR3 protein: CASSLALHYEQYF; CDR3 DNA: TGTGCCAGCTCATTGGCATTACACTACGAGCAGTACTTC
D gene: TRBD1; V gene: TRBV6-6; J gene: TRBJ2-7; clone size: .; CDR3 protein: CASSYDRGGHEQYF; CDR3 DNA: TGTGCCAGCAGTTACGACAGGGGTGGCCACGAGCAGTACTTC
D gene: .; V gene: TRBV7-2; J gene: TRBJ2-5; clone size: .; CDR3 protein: CASSLQSSGQGTQYF; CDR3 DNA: TGTGCCAGCAGCTTACAATCCAGCGGACAAGGGACCCAGTACTTC
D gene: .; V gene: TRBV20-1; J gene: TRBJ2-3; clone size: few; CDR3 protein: CSAGRDTQYF; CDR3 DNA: TGCAGTGCTGGGCGTGATACGCAGTATTTT
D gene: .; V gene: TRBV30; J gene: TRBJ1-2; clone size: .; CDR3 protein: CAWSVRGRGYTF; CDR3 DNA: TGTGCCTGGAGCGTCAGGGGCCGAGGCTACACCTTC
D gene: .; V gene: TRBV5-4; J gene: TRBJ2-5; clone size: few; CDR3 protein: CASSFRDNQETQYF; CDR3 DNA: TGTGCCAGCAGCTTCCGGGACAACCAAGAGACCCAGTACTTC
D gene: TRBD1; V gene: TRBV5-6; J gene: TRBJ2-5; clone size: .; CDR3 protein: CASSLEGRGQETQYF; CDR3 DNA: TGTGCCAGCAGCTTGGAGGGCAGGGGGCAAGAGACCCAGTACTTC
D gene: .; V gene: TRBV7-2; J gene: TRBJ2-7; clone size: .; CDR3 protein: CASSVGGYEQYF; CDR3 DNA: TGTGCCAGCAGCGTCGGGGGTTATGAGCAGTACTTC
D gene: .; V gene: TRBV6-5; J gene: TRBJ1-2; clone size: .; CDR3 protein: CASRRGQNDYGYTF; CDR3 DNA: TGTGCCAGCAGGAGAGGACAGAACGACTATGGCTACACCTTC
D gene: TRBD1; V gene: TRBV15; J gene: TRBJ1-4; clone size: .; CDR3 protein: CATSSFGTGGEKLFF; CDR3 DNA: TGTGCCACCAGCAGCTTCGGGACAGGGGGCGAAAAACTGTTTTTT
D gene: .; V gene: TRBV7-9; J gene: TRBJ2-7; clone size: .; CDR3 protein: CASSLLDGEVEQYF; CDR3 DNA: TGTGCCAGCAGCTTGTTGGACGGGGAGGTCGAGCAGTACTTC
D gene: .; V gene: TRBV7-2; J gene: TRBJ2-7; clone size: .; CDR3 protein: CASSLGGGRAYEQYF; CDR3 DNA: TGTGCCAGCAGCTTGGGGGGCGGGAGAGCCTACGAGCAGTACTTC
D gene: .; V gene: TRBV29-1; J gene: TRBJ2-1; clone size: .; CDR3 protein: CSDGRFSSNEQFF; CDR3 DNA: TGCAGCGACGGACGGTTTAGCAGCAATGAGCAGTTCTTC
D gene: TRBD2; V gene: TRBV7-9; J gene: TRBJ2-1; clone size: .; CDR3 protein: CASRNTSGIREQFF; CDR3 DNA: TGTGCCAGCAGAAATACTAGCGGGATCAGGGAGCAGTTCTTC
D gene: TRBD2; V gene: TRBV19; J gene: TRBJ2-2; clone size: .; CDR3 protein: CASSTYGHLAGDTGELFF; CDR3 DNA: TGTGCCAGTAGTACCTACGGTCATCTGGCGGGAGATACCGGGGAGCTGTTTTTT
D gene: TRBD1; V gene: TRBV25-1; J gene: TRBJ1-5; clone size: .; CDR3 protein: CASSSGGTGRQPQHF; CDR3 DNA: TGTGCCAGCAGCTCCGGCGGGACAGGGCGTCAGCCCCAGCATTTT
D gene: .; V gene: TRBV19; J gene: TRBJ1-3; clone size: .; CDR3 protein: CASTPRQAGNTIYF; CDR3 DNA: TGTGCCAGTACCCCACGGCAAGCTGGAAACACCATATATTTT
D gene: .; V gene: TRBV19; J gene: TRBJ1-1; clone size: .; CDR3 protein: CASSTPRNTEAFF; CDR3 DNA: TGTGCCAGTAGTACTCCACGGAACACTGAAGCTTTCTTT
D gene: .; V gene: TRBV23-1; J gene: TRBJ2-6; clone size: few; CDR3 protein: CASDVGGVSGANVLTF; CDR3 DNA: TGCGCCAGCGACGTAGGGGGAGTCTCTGGGGCCAACGTCCTGACTTTC
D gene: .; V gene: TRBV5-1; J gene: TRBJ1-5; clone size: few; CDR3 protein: CASSLVREGSNQPQHF; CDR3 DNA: TGCGCCAGCAGCTTGGTAAGGGAAGGTAGCAATCAGCCCCAGCATTTT
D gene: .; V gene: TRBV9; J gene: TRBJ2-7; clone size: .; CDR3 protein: CASGQGDSRPEQYF; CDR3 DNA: TGTGCCAGCGGTCAGGGTGATAGCCGACCCGAGCAGTACTTC
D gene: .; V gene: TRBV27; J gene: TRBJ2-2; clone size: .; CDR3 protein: CASSLSPPAAAGNTGELFF; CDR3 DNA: TGTGCCAGCAGTTTGAGCCCCCCCGCGGCAGCGGGTAACACCGGGGAGCTGTTTTTT
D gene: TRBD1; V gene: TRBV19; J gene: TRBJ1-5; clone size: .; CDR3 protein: CASKLGTGDQPQHF; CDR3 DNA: TGTGCCAGTAAATTAGGGACAGGCGATCAGCCCCAGCATTTT